The TCR beta chain described here comes from a study of OX40 agonist ivuxolimab in advanced cancers. Study-wide context: Treatment received earlier with anti-PD-1, anti-PD-L1 or anti-CTLA-4 agents was allowed, and less than 45% had some.

Assay: immunoSEQ multiplex PCR; the TCRdb copy retains only in-frame clones and omits some. The table has 20,000 or so clones, approximately 83% seen once. Points from the study as a whole: In a subset of nonresponders, normalized T-cell clonal expansion was also low.

Turning to this clone: Its specificity is not known.

The J segment lost 4 bases and the V segment lost 5 bases, leaving 3 bases of the junction unmatched. Per germline, CDR1 SGHKS and CDR2 YYEKEE (reference sequence). The CDR3 runs to 14 residues. This clonotype was obtained from an adult with an advanced solid tumor such as melanoma, head and neck, liver or kidney cancer. The sequences come from CD4+ or CD8+ T cells sorted from blood, collected in a trial of the OX40 agonist ivuxolimab. The genes are TRBV5-5 and TRBJ1-3, with 10 positions matching TRBD1. Here the CDR3 reads CASSGQGGGNTIYF. CDR3 in DNA: TGTGCCAGCAGTGGACAGGGGGGAGGAAACACCATATATTTT. Combining the CDR3 with reference TRBV5-5 and TRBJ1-3 gives the whole variable domain DAGVTQSPTHLIKTRGQQVTLRCSPISGHKSVSWYQQVLGQGPQFIFQYYEKEERGRGNFPDRFSARQFPNYSSELNVNALLLGDSALYLCASSGQGGGNTIYFGEGSWLTVV.